This T cell receptor (beta chain) is from a study of blood T cell repertoires in COVID-19. The germline V gene has CDR1 SGHNT and CDR2 YENEEA. V dropped 1 base and J dropped 3; count of bases not matched to a gene: 5. This CDR3 spans 15 amino acids. In the source study's methods: Reference gene primers were amplified, and this amplification served to estimate nucleated cell counts. TCRdb's copy holds only in-frame clones and misses some; the assay was immunoSEQ multiplex PCR. V and J calls and clone size come straight from that table; D and trimming were deduced from the DNA. The sample shows nearly 350,000 clones, around nine tenths of them seen only once.

The chain couples TRBV11-3 to TRBJ2-5; 7 nucleotides line up with TRBD1. The TCR sequence derives from a woman between 18 and 29 years old who had recovered from COVID-19. Sequencing used peripheral blood. CDR3 sequence (DNA): TGTGCCAGCAGCTTAGCATCTACAGGGGAAGAGACCCAGTACTTC. This gives the protein CASSLASTGEETQYF.